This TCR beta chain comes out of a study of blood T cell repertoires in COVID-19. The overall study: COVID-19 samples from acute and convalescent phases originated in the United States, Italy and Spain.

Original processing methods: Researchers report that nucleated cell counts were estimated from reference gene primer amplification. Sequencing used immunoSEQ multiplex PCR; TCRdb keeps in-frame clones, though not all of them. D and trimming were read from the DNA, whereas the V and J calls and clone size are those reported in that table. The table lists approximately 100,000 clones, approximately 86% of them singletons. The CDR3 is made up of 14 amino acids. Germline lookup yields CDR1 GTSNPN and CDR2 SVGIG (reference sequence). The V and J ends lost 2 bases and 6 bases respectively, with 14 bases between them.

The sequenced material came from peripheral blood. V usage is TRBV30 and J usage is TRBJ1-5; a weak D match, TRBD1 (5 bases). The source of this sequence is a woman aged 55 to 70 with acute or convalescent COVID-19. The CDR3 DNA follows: TGTGCCTGGAGTTCGGCTCTGGGGGGTCAGCCCCAGCATTTT. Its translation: CAWSSALGGQPQHF. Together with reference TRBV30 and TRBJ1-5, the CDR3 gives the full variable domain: SQTIHQWPATLVQPVGSPLSLECTVEGTSNPNLYWYRQAAGRGLQLLFYSVGIGQISSEVPQNLSASRPQDRQFILSSKKLLLSDSGFYLCAWSSALGGQPQHFGDGTRLSIL.